This T cell receptor (beta chain) was obtained from a study of neurological immune-mediated disorders. The authors made cDNA by 5'RACE with 10-nucleotide random UMIs. TCRdb itself ran the 5' RACE reads through MiXCR, one entry per CDR3 protein. The sample consists of around 13,000 distinct CDR3 sequences, 8% to 13% of them appearing once. Healthy controls were blood bank volunteers in Maryland, USA. The unsorted libraries were produced from 2 million PBMCs held at -80 C. Germline values: CDR1 DFQATT, CDR2 SNEGSKA (reference sequence). This CDR3 has 15 amino acids. Trimming took 4 bases from V and 8 from J; bases not matched to a gene: 14. This clonotype was detected many times.

The origin of this receptor is a middle-aged woman in good health. J is TRBJ2-1 and V is TRBV20-1, with TRBD2 matching over 7 bases. Sample: PBMCs. CDR3 bases: TGCAGTGCTACCTCGGGGGGACCACTTGGGGATGAGCAGTTCTTC. It encodes CSATSGGPLGDEQFF.